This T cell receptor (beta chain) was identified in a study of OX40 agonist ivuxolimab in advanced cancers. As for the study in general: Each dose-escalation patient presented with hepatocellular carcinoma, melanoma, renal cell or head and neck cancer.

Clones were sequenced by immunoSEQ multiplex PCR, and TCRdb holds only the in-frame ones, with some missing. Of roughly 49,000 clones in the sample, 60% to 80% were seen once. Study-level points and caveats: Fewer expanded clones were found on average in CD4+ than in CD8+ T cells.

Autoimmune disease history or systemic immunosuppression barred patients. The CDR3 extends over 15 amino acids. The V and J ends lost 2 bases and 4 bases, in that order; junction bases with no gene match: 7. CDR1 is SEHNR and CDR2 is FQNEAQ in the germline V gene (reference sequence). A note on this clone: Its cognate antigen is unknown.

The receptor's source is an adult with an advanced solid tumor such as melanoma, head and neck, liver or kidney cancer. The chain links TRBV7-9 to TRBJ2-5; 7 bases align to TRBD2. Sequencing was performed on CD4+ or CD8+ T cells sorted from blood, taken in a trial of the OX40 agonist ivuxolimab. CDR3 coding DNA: TGTGCCAGCAGCTTATGGGTCAGGGAGGGAGAGACCCAGTACTTC. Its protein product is CASSLWVREGETQYF.